The 21 T cell receptor beta chains reported below all come from one sample, sequenced in a study of cytomegalovirus exposure and HLA in healthy donors. PCR employed 60 Vbeta and 13 Jbeta primers. The assay was immunoSEQ multiplex PCR, and TCRdb's table has in-frame clones only and misses some. This sample yields 100,000 to 150,000 clones, of which roughly 15% are seen a single time; about 2.6% belongs to the top ten. Sequences were obtained from PBMCs. The receptors were sampled from a female donor in good health and CMV-seropositive.

The chain combines TRBV28 with TRBJ1-2, with D hard to call. The CDR3 is 14 residues long. Looked up from germline, CDR1 is MDHEN and CDR2 is SYDVKM. Trimming pared 6 bases from V and 7 bases from J, leaving 18 bases between. CDR3: CASRTGGDYFGYTF. CDR3 in DNA: TGTGCCAGCAGAACGGGTGGCGACTACTTTGGCTACACCTTC.

Only a few counts were recorded for this clone. The chain is built from TRBV30 and TRBJ2-7; D not resolved. The CDR3 extends over 12 amino acids. Per the germline V gene, CDR1 is GTSNPN and CDR2 is SVGIG (reference sequence). Between the trimmed V and J ends, which lost 2 bases and 2 bases, there was a span of 7 bases. For the CDR3, the DNA is TGTGCCTGGAGTTTGTTAACCTACGAGCAGTACTTC. Amino acid sequence: CAWSLLTYEQYF.

This clone came up a few times. CDR3 protein: CASRVGRKTGELFF. Here the CDR3 DNA reads TGTGCCAGCAGAGTCGGGAGAAAGACCGGGGAGCTGTTTTTT. J is TRBJ2-2 and V is TRBV28; tentative D call: TRBD2 (6 bases). The CDR3 consists of 14 residues. V was shortened by 6 bases and J by 5 bases, with 13 bases between the two germline ends. CDR1 is MDHEN, CDR2 SYDVKM, per germline.

The chain employs TRBV11-2 and TRBJ1-4; TRBD1 matches at 7 bases. Germline values: CDR1 SGHAT, CDR2 FQNNGV. Unmatched junction bases numbered 7, after V lost 7 bases and J lost 8 bases. The CDR3 sequence is 13 residues long. This chain's CDR3 is CASKKTGNEKLFF. CDR3 DNA: TGTGCCAGCAAAAAGACAGGGAACGAAAAACTGTTTTTT.

The chain employs TRBV30 and TRBJ2-1, with 7 bases identical to TRBD1. CDR3 length: 16 amino acids. V dropped 2 bases and J dropped 7; count of bases not matched to a gene: 14. Germline CDR1 reads GTSNPN; CDR2 reads SVGIG (reference sequence). CDR3 region: CAWSPLFRQGNNEQFF. CDR3 DNA: TGTGCCTGGAGTCCTCTTTTTAGACAGGGTAATAATGAGCAGTTCTTC.

This clone was detected only a few times. The V gene is TRBV27, the J gene TRBJ2-7, with a weak D call TRBD2 (5 bases). CDR1 is MNHEY and CDR2 is SMNVEV in the germline V gene (reference sequence). V lost 6 bases and J lost 7, with 16 bases in between. The CDR3 loop spans 13 amino acids. Here the CDR3 DNA reads TGTGCCAGCAGCCCCACCGGGCGCGGGGAGCAGTACTTC. Its protein product is CASSPTGRGEQYF.

This clone occurred a few times. This rearrangement joins TRBV7-2 to TRBJ2-7; TRBD2 aligns across 8 bases. V gave up 5 bases and J gave up 0 bases; unmatched junction bases: 9. Germline values: CDR1 SGHTA, CDR2 FQGNSA. The CDR3 runs 16 residues. CDR3 amino acids: CASSRTRAGASYEQYF. DNA for the CDR3: TGTGCCAGCAGCAGGACAAGAGCGGGAGCCTCCTACGAGCAGTACTTC.

V and J are TRBV7-9 and TRBJ2-7, with a tentative D call TRBD2 (6 bases). In germline, CDR1 is SEHNR, CDR2 FQNEAQ (reference sequence). The CDR3 is 12 amino acids. The V and J ends lost 3 bases and 6 bases respectively, with 9 bases between them. CDR3 residues: CASSFVGGEQYF. The CDR3 DNA follows: TGTGCCAGCAGCTTTGTGGGGGGCGAGCAGTACTTC. Full variable domain (rest looked up from reference TRBV7-9 and TRBJ2-7): DTGVSQNPRHKITKRGQNVTFRCDPISEHNRLYWYRQTLGQGPEFLTYFQNEAQLEKSRLLSDRFSAERPKGSFSTLEIQRTEQGDSAMYLCASSFVGGEQYFGPGTRLTVT.

The chain employs TRBV7-9 and TRBJ1-1; TRBD1 matches 8 bases. The CDR3 extends over 14 amino acids. V trimming: 5 bases; J trimming: 3 bases; junction bases outside the gene matches: 5. The germline CDR1 and CDR2 sequences are SEHNR and FQNEAQ (reference sequence). The DNA for the CDR3 is TGTGCCAGCAGCACACAGGGGGGGTACACTGAAGCTTTCTTT. Protein product: CASSTQGGYTEAFF. The whole variable domain, filled in from reference TRBV7-9 and TRBJ1-1, reads DTGVSQNPRHKITKRGQNVTFRCDPISEHNRLYWYRQTLGQGPEFLTYFQNEAQLEKSRLLSDRFSAERPKGSFSTLEIQRTEQGDSAMYLCASSTQGGYTEAFFGQGTRLTVV.

The chain carries TRBV7-2 and TRBJ1-2, with a possible D match to TRBD1 (5 bases). The length of the CDR3 is 13 residues. V was trimmed by 4 bases and J by 8 bases, leaving 14 bases between them. Per the germline V gene, CDR1 is SGHTA and CDR2 is FQGNSA. CDR3 bases: TGTGCCAGCAGCTCACGGACAAGAGAAGGCTACACCTTC. It is translated as CASSSRTREGYTF.

The rearrangement links TRBV27 to TRBJ2-7; D gene uncertain. This CDR3 comprises 14 residues. Germline V gene lookup returns CDR1 MNHEY and CDR2 SMNVEV (reference sequence). With 3 bases removed from V and 4 bases from J, the gap between germline ends came to 13 bases. The CDR3 DNA is TGTGCCAGCAGTTTTGAACTCCTCAAATACGAGCAGTACTTC. Its translation: CASSFELLKYEQYF.

The V and J genes are TRBV19 and TRBJ1-4; no definite D call. Trimming removed 3 bases from V and 5 bases from J, with 13 bases in between. The CDR3 has 15 residues. Germline V CDR1 and CDR2: LNHDA, SQIVND (reference sequence). CDR3 nucleotides: TGTGCCAGTAGTATTGTCAGTAGCTCCAATGAAAAACTGTTTTTT. This codes for CASSIVSSSNEKLFF.

The V gene is TRBV27, the J gene TRBJ1-1; no reliable D call. Deletions cut 2 bases from V and 7 bases from J, with 20 bases between. The CDR3 totals 16 residues. CDR1 and CDR2 (germline): MNHEY, SMNVEV (reference sequence). For the CDR3, the DNA is TGTGCCAGCAGTTTAACTTGGACTATTAAAACCCATGAAGCTTTCTTT. As protein: CASSLTWTIKTHEAFF.

The chain combines TRBV5-1 with TRBJ1-6, with unresolved D. The CDR3 has 16 residues. The V end lost 4 bases, the J end lost 5 bases, and 16 bases lay between the germline ends. Germline V gives CDR1 SGHRS, CDR2 YFSETQ. CDR3 DNA: TGCGCCAGCAGCCTCGGGATAGAATGGAATAATTCACCCCTCCACTTT. Translating gives CASSLGIEWNNSPLHF.

This clone turned up a few times. This chain uses TRBV2 with TRBJ2-5, with TRBD1 matching over 7 bases. V gave up 2 bases and J gave up 7 bases; unmatched junction bases: 13. CDR1 SNHLY and CDR2 FYNNEI come from the germline V gene. This CDR3 region has 16 residues. This CDR3 is CASSERDRLQGGTQYF. The CDR3 bases are TGTGCCAGCAGTGAAAGGGACAGACTTCAAGGGGGGACCCAGTACTTC.

In DNA, the CDR3 is TGCAGTGCTACGACTAGCTCCGAGCAGTTCTTC. Amino acids: CSATTSSEQFF. The V and J genes are TRBV20-1 and TRBJ2-1, with 7 nucleotides matching TRBD2. The CDR3 consists of 11 residues. Unmatched junction bases numbered 4, after V lost 4 bases and J lost 10 bases. The germline CDR1 and CDR2 sequences are DFQATT and SNEGSKA (reference sequence).

This chain connects TRBV5-4 to TRBJ2-2, with TRBD2 matching over 7 bases. J was trimmed by 4 bases and V by 4 bases; bases with no gene match: 7. CDR3 size: 15 residues. Germline lookup yields CDR1 SGHNT and CDR2 YYREEE (reference sequence). In DNA, the CDR3 is TGTGCCAGCAGCCGGACTAGAACTAGCACCGGGGAGCTGTTTTTT. It yields the protein CASSRTRTSTGELFF.

This clone was detected a few times. The J gene is TRBJ2-1, the V gene TRBV5-4; D possibly corresponds to TRBD1 (5 bases). Trimming cost V 1 base and J 4 bases, with 15 bases left between them. This CDR3 spans 16 amino acids. Germline assignment: CDR1 SGHNT and CDR2 YYREEE (reference sequence). The CDR3, as DNA: TGTGCCAGCAGCTTGTCAACAGGTACCCTTTACAATGAGCAGTTCTTC. Protein product: CASSLSTGTLYNEQFF. The variable domain in full, with the rest retrieved from reference TRBV5-4 and TRBJ2-1, is ETGVTQSPTHLIKTRGQQVTLRCSSQSGHNTVSWYQQALGQGPQFIFQYYREEENGRGNFPPRFSGLQFPNYSSELNVNALELDDSALYLCASSLSTGTLYNEQFFGPGTRLTVL.

The J gene is TRBJ1-2, the V gene TRBV7-9; 7 bases match TRBD1. V lost 5 bases, J lost 7 bases, and 13 bases stayed unmatched. The CDR3 consists of 15 residues. Germline CDR1 and CDR2: SEHNR and FQNEAQ (reference sequence). The chain's CDR3 is CASSREWDSNLGYTF. CDR3 coding DNA: TGTGCCAGCAGCCGTGAGTGGGACAGCAACCTTGGCTACACCTTC.

This clone was observed a few times. This chain joins TRBV5-1 and TRBJ2-2, with D possibly being TRBD1 (6 bases). The germline gives CDR1 SGHRS, CDR2 YFSETQ. With 0 bases removed from V and 5 bases from J, the gap between germline ends came to 11 bases. The CDR3 extends over 15 amino acids. This chain's CDR3 is CASSLVQGWTGELFF. CDR3 DNA sequence: TGCGCCAGCAGCTTGGTACAGGGATGGACCGGGGAGCTGTTTTTT.

In this sample, this clone turned up once. The rearrangement joins TRBV10-2 to TRBJ2-7; TRBD1 aligns across 8 bases. After removal of 2 bases from V and 2 bases from J, the junction contained 11 bases not matched to a gene. The CDR3 is 17 amino acids. Germline assignment: CDR1 WSHSY and CDR2 SAAADI. The CDR3 DNA reads TGCGCCAGCAGTGAGAACTTCCGACAGGGGCTACCCTACGAGCAGTACTTC. It translates to CASSENFRQGLPYEQYF.